The 24 T cell receptor beta chains in this list originate from one sample, sequenced in a study of CD8 T cells in ankylosing spondylitis. TCRdb reanalysed the 5' RACE reads using MiXCR and keeps one entry per CDR3 protein. The sample consists of about 200,000 distinct CDR3 sequences, roughly 24% of them appearing once. The sequenced sample was blood, either unsorted or a sorted T cell fraction (not recorded which). All receptors derive from a male donor with ankylosing spondylitis or in good health (not recorded which).

This clonotype was seen a few times. This sequence joins TRBV20-1 and TRBJ2-1; 7 bases are a match to TRBD2. V trimming: 6 bases; J trimming: 0 bases; junction bases outside the gene matches: 11. CDR3 length: 16 amino acids. From germline, CDR1 is DFQATT and CDR2 SNEGSKA (reference sequence). CDR3 residues: CSAPIRAGSSYNEQFF. The CDR3 DNA is TGCAGTGCCCCGATTCGAGCGGGGAGCTCCTACAATGAGCAGTTCTTC.

This clonotype was seen a few times. The chain recombines TRBV20-1 with TRBJ1-6; D may be TRBD1 (5 bases). This CDR3 is 16 amino acids long. Trimming pared 6 bases from V and 0 bases from J, leaving 15 bases between. The germline V gene has CDR1 DFQATT and CDR2 SNEGSKA (reference sequence). The CDR3 DNA sequence: TGCAGTGCCAGGGACCCAACGGGCTCCTATAATTCACCCCTCCACTTT. The encoded protein is CSARDPTGSYNSPLHF.

This clonotype was detected ten times or more. This CDR3 is CSASGRQGDGETQYF. For the CDR3, the DNA is TGCAGTGCTAGTGGAAGACAGGGGGATGGGGAGACCCAGTACTTC. The V gene is TRBV20-1, the J gene TRBJ2-5; TRBD1 aligns across 9 bases. The CDR3 covers 15 residues. Per germline, CDR1 DFQATT and CDR2 SNEGSKA (reference sequence). After removal of 3 bases from V and 5 bases from J, the junction contained 10 bases not matched to a gene.

This clonotype was seen ten or more times. The J gene is TRBJ2-2, the V gene TRBV5-1; TRBD1 aligns across 11 bases. The CDR3 runs 15 residues. Germline values: CDR1 SGHRS, CDR2 YFSETQ. With 2 bases clipped from V and 4 bases from J, the junction kept 1 base outside the gene matches. Written as DNA, the CDR3 is TGCGCCAGCAGCTTCGGGACAGGGGGCACCGGGGAGCTGTTTTTT. Translated: CASSFGTGGTGELFF.

The sample holds many counts of this clonotype. The chain is built from TRBV19 and TRBJ2-3; 7 bases match TRBD2. The J segment lost 2 bases and the V segment lost 6 bases, leaving 5 bases of the junction unmatched. The length of the CDR3 is 14 residues. Per germline, CDR1 LNHDA and CDR2 SQIVND (reference sequence). CDR3 residues: CASRGGSYTDTQYF. The DNA of the CDR3 is TGTGCCAGTAGGGGCGGGAGCTACACAGATACGCAGTATTTT.

The V call is TRBV5-1, the J call TRBJ1-6; 8 bases map to TRBD1. The CDR3 spans 14 residues. Losses at the gene ends were 4 bases for V and 8 bases for J; bases not matched to a gene: 5. Per the germline V gene, CDR1 is SGHRS and CDR2 is YFSETQ. The CDR3, as DNA: TGCGCCAGCAGCCAGGACAGGGTGGATTCACCCCTCCACTTT. Translated: CASSQDRVDSPLHF.

In this sample, this clonotype turned up many times. This chain links TRBV5-1 with TRBJ1-2; TRBD1 agrees at 12 bases. The V gene's germline CDR1 is SGHRS and CDR2 YFSETQ. The CDR3 totals 14 residues. Germline trimming cut 3 bases from V and 7 bases from J; bases unmatched to any gene: 4. The CDR3 sequence: CASSSGQGARGYTF. CDR3 DNA: TGCGCCAGCAGCTCGGGACAGGGGGCGCGTGGCTACACCTTC.

The chain carries TRBV7-8 and TRBJ2-7; 7 nucleotides line up with TRBD1. CDR1 is SGHVS and CDR2 is FQNEAQ in the germline V gene. V lost 2 bases to trimming and J lost 0 bases; unmatched junction nucleotides: 10. The CDR3 loop spans 17 amino acids. The CDR3 DNA sequence: TGTGCCAGCAGCTTATTCGGGACAGCAATATCCTCCTACGAGCAGTACTTC. Translating gives CASSLFGTAISSYEQYF.

The chain carries TRBV27 and TRBJ2-1; 8 nucleotides align to TRBD2. The CDR3 has 16 residues. The V gene end was trimmed by 1 base and the J gene end by 6 bases; junction bases not matched to a gene: 8. Germline lookup yields CDR1 MNHEY and CDR2 SMNVEV (reference sequence). CDR3 nucleotide sequence: TGTGCCAGCAGTTTATGGAGTAGCGGGAAGGTCAATGAGCAGTTCTTC. Translation: CASSLWSSGKVNEQFF.

This clonotype was detected many times. V gene TRBV4-1 combines with J gene TRBJ1-6; maybe TRBD1 (5 bases). The CDR3 runs 16 residues. Trimming pared 0 bases from V and 10 bases from J, leaving 16 bases between. The germline V gene has CDR1 MGHRA and CDR2 YSYEKL. CDR3 in amino acids: CASSQDFRGTGSPLHF. CDR3 coding DNA: TGCGCCAGCAGCCAAGACTTTCGAGGGACCGGCTCACCCCTCCACTTT.

This clonotype came up many times. The rearrangement links TRBV5-1 to TRBJ2-1; unclear D gene. Germline lookup yields CDR1 SGHRS and CDR2 YFSETQ. The CDR3 contains 14 residues. Trimming stripped 0 bases from V and 0 bases from J, with 4 bases between. CDR3 sequence (DNA): TGCGCCAGCAGCTTGGACCCCTCCTACAATGAGCAGTTCTTC. It translates to CASSLDPSYNEQFF. The full variable domain, rest sourced from reference TRBV5-1 and TRBJ2-1, is KAGVTQTPRYLIKTRGQQVTLSCSPISGHRSVSWYQQTPGQGLQFLFEYFSETQRNKGNFPGRFSGRQFSNSRSEMNVSTLELGDSALYLCASSLDPSYNEQFFGPGTRLTVL.

This clonotype has ten or more counts. The chain joins TRBV10-3 to TRBJ1-2; D unclear. V lost 2 bases and J lost 0, with 4 bases in between. This CDR3 comprises 13 residues. In germline, CDR1 is ENHRY, CDR2 SYGVKD. DNA for the CDR3: TGTGCCATCAGTGAGGGGTCTAACTATGGCTACACCTTC. As protein: CAISEGSNYGYTF.

The table lists this clonotype with many counts. J is TRBJ2-5 and V is TRBV7-6; possibly TRBD1 for D (6 bases). The CDR3 spans 14 residues. Germline CDR1 reads SGHVS; CDR2 reads FNYEAQ. Trimming shortened V by 5 bases and J by 1 base, and 11 bases separated the two germline ends. The CDR3: CASSVQGTQETQYF. CDR3 in DNA: TGTGCCAGCAGCGTACAGGGAACCCAAGAGACCCAGTACTTC.

The V and J genes are TRBV11-3 and TRBJ2-5; TRBD2 matches at 13 bases. V was pared by 4 bases and J by 4 bases, with 6 bases of the junction left unmatched. The CDR3 length is 16 residues. Germline V gives CDR1 SGHNT, CDR2 YENEEA. Written as DNA, the CDR3 is TGTGCCAGCAGCTCCCGACTAGCGGGAGGTGGAGAGACCCAGTACTTC. It translates to CASSSRLAGGGETQYF.

In this sample, this clonotype turned up many times. The chain combines TRBV29-1 with TRBJ2-1; the match to TRBD2 covers 9 bases. In germline, CDR1 is SQVTM, CDR2 ANQGSEA. This CDR3 contains 20 residues. Germline trimming cut 1 base from V and 8 bases from J; bases unmatched to any gene: 24. The CDR3 region is CSVEGKRKVVGLAGWDEQFF. The CDR3 nucleotides read TGCAGCGTTGAAGGCAAACGTAAGGTAGTAGGGCTAGCGGGATGGGATGAGCAGTTCTTC.

The chain is built from TRBV12-3 or TRBV12-4 and TRBJ1-1, with D maybe TRBD1 (5 bases). CDR3 length: 15 residues. V gave up 3 bases and J gave up 11 bases, with 22 bases separating them. This CDR3 reads CASSLGPNSQKRAFF. The CDR3 DNA reads TGTGCCAGCAGTTTGGGGCCGAACAGTCAAAAAAGGGCTTTCTTT.

In this sample, this clonotype turned up many times. The chain couples TRBV5-1 to TRBJ2-1, with TRBD2 identical over 11 bases. The CDR3 runs 15 residues. V gave up 1 base and J gave up 9 bases; unmatched junction bases: 6. Per germline, CDR1 SGHRS and CDR2 YFSETQ. The CDR3 bases are TGCGCCAGCAGCTTGACTAGCGGGAGCTATAGTGAGCAGTTCTTC. It specifies CASSLTSGSYSEQFF. The entire variable domain, with the rest obtained from reference TRBV5-1 and TRBJ2-1, is as follows: KAGVTQTPRYLIKTRGQQVTLSCSPISGHRSVSWYQQTPGQGLQFLFEYFSETQRNKGNFPGRFSGRQFSNSRSEMNVSTLELGDSALYLCASSLTSGSYSEQFFGPGTRLTVL.

V gene TRBV20-1 combines with J gene TRBJ1-5, with 8 bases that match TRBD1. Germline CDR1 DFQATT, CDR2 SNEGSKA (reference sequence). The CDR3 runs to 13 residues. Germline trimming cut 7 bases from V and 9 bases from J; bases unmatched to any gene: 11. The DNA of the CDR3 is TGCAGTGTCCACAGGGGGGAGAAGTGGCCCCAGCATTTT. Residues: CSVHRGEKWPQHF.

V usage is TRBV4-2 and J usage is TRBJ2-6; D is tentatively TRBD1 or TRBD2 (5 bases each). Trimming cost V 0 bases and J 0 bases, with 9 bases left between them. This CDR3 has 17 amino acids. CDR1 and CDR2 (germline): LGHNA, YNFKEQ. CDR3 sequence reads: CASSQEGPASGANVLTF. In DNA, the CDR3 is TGTGCCAGCAGCCAAGAGGGACCGGCCTCTGGGGCCAACGTCCTGACTTTC.

The table lists this clonotype with a count of one. The rearrangement joins TRBV12-3 or TRBV12-4 to TRBJ2-1; 9 positions match TRBD2. The CDR3 length is 13 residues. Trimming at V came to 7 bases and at J to 9 bases, leaving 7 bases not matched to a gene. In DNA, the CDR3 is TGTGCCAGCATCCTAGCGGGATTGGGTGAGCAGTTCTTC. Encoded protein: CASILAGLGEQFF.

In its sample, this clonotype was seen a few times. The V gene is TRBV20-1, the J gene TRBJ2-3; 7 bases agree with TRBD1. The CDR3 is 11 amino acids. Germline V gene data show CDR1 as DFQATT and CDR2 as SNEGSKA (reference sequence). In DNA form, the CDR3 reads TGCAGCGACGGACAGGAAGATACGCAGTATTTT. It specifies CSDGQEDTQYF.

This clonotype was counted at least ten times. The CDR3, as DNA: TGTGCCAGCAGCCAAGGGGCAGCCGGCGCTGAAGCTTTCTTT. Its protein is CASSQGAAGAEAFF. This chain joins TRBV3-1 and TRBJ1-1; D not certain. The CDR3 is 14 amino acids. V lost 1 base and J lost 6, with 12 bases in between. Germline assignment: CDR1 LGHDT and CDR2 YNNKEL (reference sequence).

The rearrangement uses TRBV4-3 and TRBJ2-7; D unresolved. CDR1 and CDR2 (germline): LGHNA, YSLEER. V was clipped by 0 bases and J by 0 bases, with 9 bases between them. The CDR3 runs to 15 residues. CDR3 region: CASSQDRGPSYEQYF. The CDR3 nucleotides read TGCGCCAGCAGCCAAGATCGAGGTCCCTCCTACGAGCAGTACTTC.

V gene TRBV5-1 combines with J gene TRBJ2-2; 8 bases match TRBD1. The germline gives CDR1 SGHRS, CDR2 YFSETQ. CDR3 length equals 15 residues. The V gene end was trimmed by 1 base and the J gene end by 4 bases; junction bases not matched to a gene: 3. CDR3 sequence (DNA): TGCGCCAGCAGCTTGCGGACAGGGACCACCGGGGAGCTGTTTTTT. Translating gives CASSLRTGTTGELFF.